Here is one T cell receptor (beta chain) with its context. This sample is part of a study of blood T cell repertoires in COVID-19. Study-level background: Both acute and convalescent COVID-19 samples were obtained from the United States, Italy and Spain. Nucleic acid was either cDNA or gDNA, and it came from T cells, B-cell-depleted T cells, or PBMCs.

There are 14 residues in the CDR3. V lost 2 bases to trimming and J lost 6 bases, with 16 bases between them. Germline CDR1 is GTSNPN and CDR2 is SVGIG (reference sequence). Original processing methods: Quantification of nucleated cells was approximated via reference gene primer amplification. Clones were read by immunoSEQ multiplex PCR, and TCRdb kept only the in-frame ones, dropping some. V, J and clone size were drawn from that table, and D and trimming were deduced from the DNA. The sample includes roughly 110,000 clones, 71% of them seen just once. The specimen sequenced was peripheral blood. V and J are TRBV30 and TRBJ1-1; weak D call: TRBD1 (5 bases). The source is a human donor with acute or convalescent COVID-19. The donor label of this sample is uncertain. Here the CDR3 reads CAWSRGRRIAEAFF. CDR3 in DNA: TGTGCCTGGAGTAGGGGCAGAAGAATCGCTGAAGCTTTCTTT.